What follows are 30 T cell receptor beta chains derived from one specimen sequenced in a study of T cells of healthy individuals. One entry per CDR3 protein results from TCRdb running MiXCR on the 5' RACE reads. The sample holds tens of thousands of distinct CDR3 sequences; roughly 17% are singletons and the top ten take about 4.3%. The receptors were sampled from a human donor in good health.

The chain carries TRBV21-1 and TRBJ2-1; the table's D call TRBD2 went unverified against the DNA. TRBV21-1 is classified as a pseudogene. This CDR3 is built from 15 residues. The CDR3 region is CASREGDLRVEEQFF. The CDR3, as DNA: TGTGCCAGCAGAGAGGGGGACCTCCGAGTCGAGGAGCAGTTCTTC.

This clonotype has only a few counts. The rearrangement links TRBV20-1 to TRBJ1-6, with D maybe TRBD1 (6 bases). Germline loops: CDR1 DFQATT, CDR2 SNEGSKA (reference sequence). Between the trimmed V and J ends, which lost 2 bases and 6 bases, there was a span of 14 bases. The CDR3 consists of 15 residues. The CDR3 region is CSARIPGQSNSPLHF. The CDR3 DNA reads TGCAGTGCTAGAATTCCCGGACAGAGTAATTCACCCCTCCACTTT.

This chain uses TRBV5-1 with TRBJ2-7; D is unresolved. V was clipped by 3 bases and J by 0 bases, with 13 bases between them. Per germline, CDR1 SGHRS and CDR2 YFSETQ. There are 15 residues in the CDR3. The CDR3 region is CASSWTERSSYEQYF. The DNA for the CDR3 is TGCGCCAGCAGCTGGACGGAGCGTAGCTCCTACGAGCAGTACTTC. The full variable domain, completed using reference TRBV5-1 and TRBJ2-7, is KAGVTQTPRYLIKTRGQQVTLSCSPISGHRSVSWYQQTPGQGLQFLFEYFSETQRNKGNFPGRFSGRQFSNSRSEMNVSTLELGDSALYLCASSWTERSSYEQYFGPGTRLTVT.

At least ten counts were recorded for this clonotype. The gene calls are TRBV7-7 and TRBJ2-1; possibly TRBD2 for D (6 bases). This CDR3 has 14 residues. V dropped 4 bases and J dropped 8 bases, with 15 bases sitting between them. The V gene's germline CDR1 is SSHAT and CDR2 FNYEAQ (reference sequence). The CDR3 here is CASSSSPGGYEQFF. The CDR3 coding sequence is TGTGCCAGCAGCTCAAGTCCCGGAGGGTATGAGCAGTTCTTC.

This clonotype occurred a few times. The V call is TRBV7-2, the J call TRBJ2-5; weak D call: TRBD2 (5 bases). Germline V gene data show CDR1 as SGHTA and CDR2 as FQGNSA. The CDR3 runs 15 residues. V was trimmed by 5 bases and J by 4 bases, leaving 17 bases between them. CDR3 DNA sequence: TGTGCCAGCAGCCCCTGGGAGAGTGCCCGAGAGACCCAGTACTTC. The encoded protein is CASSPWESARETQYF.

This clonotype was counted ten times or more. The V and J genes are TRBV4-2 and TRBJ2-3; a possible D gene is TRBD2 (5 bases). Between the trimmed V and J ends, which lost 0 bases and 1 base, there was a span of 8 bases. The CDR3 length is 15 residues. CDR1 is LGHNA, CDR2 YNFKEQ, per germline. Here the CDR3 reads CASSQDFGGTDTQYF. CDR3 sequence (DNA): TGTGCCAGCAGCCAAGATTTCGGGGGCACAGATACGCAGTATTTT.

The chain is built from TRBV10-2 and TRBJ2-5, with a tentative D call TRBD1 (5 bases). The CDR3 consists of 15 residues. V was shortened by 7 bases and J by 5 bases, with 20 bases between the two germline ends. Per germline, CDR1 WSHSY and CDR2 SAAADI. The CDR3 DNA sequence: TGCGCCAGCAATTCTCGGACACCCTCTGGGGAGACCCAGTACTTC. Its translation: CASNSRTPSGETQYF.

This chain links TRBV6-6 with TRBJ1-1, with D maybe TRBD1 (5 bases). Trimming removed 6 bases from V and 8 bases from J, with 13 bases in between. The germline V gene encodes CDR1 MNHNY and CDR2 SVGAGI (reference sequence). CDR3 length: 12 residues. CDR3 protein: CASSHSTEEAFF. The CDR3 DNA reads TGTGCCAGCAGCCATTCGACAGAAGAAGCTTTCTTT.

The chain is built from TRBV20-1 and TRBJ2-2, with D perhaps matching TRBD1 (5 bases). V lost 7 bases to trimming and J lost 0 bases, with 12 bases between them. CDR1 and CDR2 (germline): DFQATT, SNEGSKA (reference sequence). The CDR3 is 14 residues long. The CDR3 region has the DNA TGCAGTGTTAGGACACTCACGAACACCGGGGAGCTGTTTTTT. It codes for CSVRTLTNTGELFF.

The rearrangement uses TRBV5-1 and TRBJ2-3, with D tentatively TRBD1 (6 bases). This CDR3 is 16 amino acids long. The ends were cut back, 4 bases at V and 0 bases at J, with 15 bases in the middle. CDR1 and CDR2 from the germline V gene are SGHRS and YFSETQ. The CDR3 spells CASSPYRDSSTDTQYF. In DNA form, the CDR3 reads TGCGCCAGCAGCCCCTACAGGGATTCTAGCACAGATACGCAGTATTTT.

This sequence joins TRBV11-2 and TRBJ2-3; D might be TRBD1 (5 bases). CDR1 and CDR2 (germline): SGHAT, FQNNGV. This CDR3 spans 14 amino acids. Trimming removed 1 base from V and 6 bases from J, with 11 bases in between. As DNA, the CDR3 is TGTGCCAGCAGCTTAGTAGAATGGGGCGATACGCAGTATTTT. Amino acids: CASSLVEWGDTQYF.

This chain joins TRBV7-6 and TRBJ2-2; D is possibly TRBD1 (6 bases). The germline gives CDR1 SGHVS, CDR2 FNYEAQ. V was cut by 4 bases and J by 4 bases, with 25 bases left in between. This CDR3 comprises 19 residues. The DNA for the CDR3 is TGTGCCAGCAGCTGGGTAACAAACCCACAGGGCGCGAGCACCGGGGAGCTGTTTTTT. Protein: CASSWVTNPQGASTGELFF.

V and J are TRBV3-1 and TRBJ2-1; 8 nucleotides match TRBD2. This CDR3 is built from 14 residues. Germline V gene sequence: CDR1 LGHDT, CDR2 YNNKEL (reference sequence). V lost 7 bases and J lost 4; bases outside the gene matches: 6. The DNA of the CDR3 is TGTGCCAGCACCCGTCGCGGGGGGTACAATGAGCAGTTCTTC. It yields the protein CASTRRGGYNEQFF.

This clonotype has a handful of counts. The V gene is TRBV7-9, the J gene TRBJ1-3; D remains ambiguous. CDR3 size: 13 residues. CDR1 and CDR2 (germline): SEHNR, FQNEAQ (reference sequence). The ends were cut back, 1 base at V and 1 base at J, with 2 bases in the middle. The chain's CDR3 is CASSLVSGNTIYF. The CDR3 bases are TGTGCCAGCAGCTTAGTATCTGGAAACACCATATATTTT.

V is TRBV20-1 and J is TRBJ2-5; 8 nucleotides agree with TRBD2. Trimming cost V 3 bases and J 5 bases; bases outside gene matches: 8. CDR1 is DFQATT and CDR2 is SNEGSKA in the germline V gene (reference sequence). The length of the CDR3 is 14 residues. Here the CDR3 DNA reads TGCAGTGCTAGCAGTGCGGGAGGAGGGGAGACCCAGTACTTC. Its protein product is CSASSAGGGETQYF.

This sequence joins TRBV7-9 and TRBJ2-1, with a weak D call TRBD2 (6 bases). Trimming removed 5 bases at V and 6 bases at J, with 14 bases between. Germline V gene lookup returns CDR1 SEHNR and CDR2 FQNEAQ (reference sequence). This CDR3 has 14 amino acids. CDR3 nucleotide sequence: TGTGCCAGCAGCCCAAATTTGGGGGGCAATGAGCAGTTCTTC. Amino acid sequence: CASSPNLGGNEQFF. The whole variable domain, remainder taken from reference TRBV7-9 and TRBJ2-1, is DTGVSQNPRHKITKRGQNVTFRCDPISEHNRLYWYRQTLGQGPEFLTYFQNEAQLEKSRLLSDRFSAERPKGSFSTLEIQRTEQGDSAMYLCASSPNLGGNEQFFGPGTRLTVL.

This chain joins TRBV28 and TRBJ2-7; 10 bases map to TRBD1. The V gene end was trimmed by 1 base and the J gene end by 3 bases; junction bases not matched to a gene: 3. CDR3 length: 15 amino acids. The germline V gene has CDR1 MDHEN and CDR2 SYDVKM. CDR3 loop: CASSLSGTGDYEQYF. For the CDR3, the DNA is TGTGCCAGCAGTTTATCCGGGACAGGGGACTACGAGCAGTACTTC. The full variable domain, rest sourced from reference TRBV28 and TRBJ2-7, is DVKVTQSSRYLVKRTGEKVFLECVQDMDHENMFWYRQDPGLGLRLIYFSYDVKMKEKGDIPEGYSVSREKKERFSLILESASTNQTSMYLCASSLSGTGDYEQYFGPGTRLTVT.

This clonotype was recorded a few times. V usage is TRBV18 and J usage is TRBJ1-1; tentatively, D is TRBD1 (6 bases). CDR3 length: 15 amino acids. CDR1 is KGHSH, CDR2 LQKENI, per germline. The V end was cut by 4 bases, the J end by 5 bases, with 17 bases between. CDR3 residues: CASSHRHREGTEAFF. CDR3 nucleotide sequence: TGTGCCAGCTCACACAGGCACAGGGAAGGGACTGAAGCTTTCTTT.

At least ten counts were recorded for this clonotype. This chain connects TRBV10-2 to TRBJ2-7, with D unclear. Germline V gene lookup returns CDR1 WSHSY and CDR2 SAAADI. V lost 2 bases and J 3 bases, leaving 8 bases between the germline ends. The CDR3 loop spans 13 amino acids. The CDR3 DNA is TGCGCCAGCAGTGAGGGCATCTTCTACGAGCAGTACTTC. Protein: CASSEGIFYEQYF.

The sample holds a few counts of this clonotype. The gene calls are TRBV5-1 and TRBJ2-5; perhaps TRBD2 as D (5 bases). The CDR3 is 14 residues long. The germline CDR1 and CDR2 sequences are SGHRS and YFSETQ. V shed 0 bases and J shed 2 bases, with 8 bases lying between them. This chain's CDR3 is CASSLGGLQETQYF. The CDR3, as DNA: TGCGCCAGCAGCTTGGGAGGGCTGCAAGAGACCCAGTACTTC.

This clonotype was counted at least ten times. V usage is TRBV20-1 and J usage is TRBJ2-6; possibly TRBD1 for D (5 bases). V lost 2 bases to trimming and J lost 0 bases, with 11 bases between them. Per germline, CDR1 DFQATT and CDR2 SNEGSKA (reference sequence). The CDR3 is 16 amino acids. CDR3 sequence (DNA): TGCAGTGCTAGACCCCGACAGTCCTCTGGGGCCAACGTCCTGACTTTC. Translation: CSARPRQSSGANVLTF.

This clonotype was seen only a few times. CDR3 DNA: TGTGCCAGCAGGGTACAGCTACAAGAGACCCAGTACTTC. Translated: CASRVQLQETQYF. The chain recombines TRBV2 with TRBJ2-5; D is ambiguous. V lost 6 bases, J lost 2 bases, and 10 bases lay in between. This CDR3 is built from 13 residues. The germline V gene encodes CDR1 SNHLY and CDR2 FYNNEI. The whole variable domain, remainder taken from reference TRBV2 and TRBJ2-5, is EPEVTQTPSHQVTQMGQEVILRCVPISNHLYFYWYRQILGQKVEFLVSFYNNEISEKSEIFDDQFSVERPDGSNFTLKIRSTKLEDSAMYFCASRVQLQETQYFGPGTRLLVL.

In nucleotides, the CDR3 is TGCAGTGCTAGAGTCCTAGCGGGAGGGCCGTCCAATGAGCAGTTCTTC. It is translated as CSARVLAGGPSNEQFF. V usage is TRBV20-1 and J usage is TRBJ2-1; 12 bases match TRBD2. The ends lost 1 base at V and 6 bases at J; junction bases unmatched: 7. CDR3 length equals 16 residues. Germline V gene sequence: CDR1 DFQATT, CDR2 SNEGSKA (reference sequence).

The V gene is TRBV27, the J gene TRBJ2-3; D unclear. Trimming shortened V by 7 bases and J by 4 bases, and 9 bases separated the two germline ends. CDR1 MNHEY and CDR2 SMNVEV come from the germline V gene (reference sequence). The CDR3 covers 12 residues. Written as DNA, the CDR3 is TGTGCCAGCACCGATGCGCCAGATACGCAGTATTTT. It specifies CASTDAPDTQYF.

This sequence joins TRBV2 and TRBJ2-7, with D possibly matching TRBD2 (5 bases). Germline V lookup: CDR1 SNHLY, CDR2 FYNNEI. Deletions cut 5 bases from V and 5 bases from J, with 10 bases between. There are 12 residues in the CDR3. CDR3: CASSPGKDEQYF. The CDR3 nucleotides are TGTGCCAGCAGTCCGGGGAAAGACGAGCAGTACTTC.

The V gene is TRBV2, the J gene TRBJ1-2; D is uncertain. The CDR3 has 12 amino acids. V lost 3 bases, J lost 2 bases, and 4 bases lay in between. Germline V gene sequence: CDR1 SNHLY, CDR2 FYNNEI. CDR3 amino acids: CASSEGNYGYTF. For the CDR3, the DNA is TGTGCCAGCAGTGAGGGGAACTATGGCTACACCTTC.

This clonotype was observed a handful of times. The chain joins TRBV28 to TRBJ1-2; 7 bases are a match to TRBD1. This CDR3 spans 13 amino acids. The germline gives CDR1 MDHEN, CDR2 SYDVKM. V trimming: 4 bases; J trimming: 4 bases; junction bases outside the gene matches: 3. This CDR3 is CASSSRDSYGYTF. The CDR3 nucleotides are TGTGCCAGCAGTTCCCGGGACAGCTATGGCTACACCTTC.

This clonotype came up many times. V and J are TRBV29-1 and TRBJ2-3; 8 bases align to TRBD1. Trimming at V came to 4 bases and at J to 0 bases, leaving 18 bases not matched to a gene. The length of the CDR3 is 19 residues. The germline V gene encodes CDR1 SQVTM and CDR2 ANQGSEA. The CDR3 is CSVGSRGQGYLVSTDTQYF. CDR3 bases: TGCAGCGTTGGGTCTCGAGGACAGGGTTACCTAGTGAGCACAGATACGCAGTATTTT.

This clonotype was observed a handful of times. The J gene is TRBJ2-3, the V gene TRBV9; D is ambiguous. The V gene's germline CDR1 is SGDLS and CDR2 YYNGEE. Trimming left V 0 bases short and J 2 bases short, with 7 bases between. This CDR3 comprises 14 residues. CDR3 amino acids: CASSVARNTDTQYF. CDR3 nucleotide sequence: TGTGCCAGCAGCGTAGCCAGGAACACAGATACGCAGTATTTT. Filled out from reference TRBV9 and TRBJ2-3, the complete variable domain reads DSGVTQTPKHLITATGQRVTLRCSPRSGDLSVYWYQQSLDQGLQFLIQYYNGEERAKGNILERFSAQQFPDLHSELNLSSLELGDSALYFCASSVARNTDTQYFGPGTRLTVL.

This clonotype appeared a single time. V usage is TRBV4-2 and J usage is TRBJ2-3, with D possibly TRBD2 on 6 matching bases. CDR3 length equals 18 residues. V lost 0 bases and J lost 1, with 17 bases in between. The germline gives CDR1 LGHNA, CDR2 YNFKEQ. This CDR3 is CASSQERPGSGRTDTQYF. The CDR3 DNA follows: TGTGCCAGCAGCCAAGAGCGGCCGGGTAGCGGTCGCACAGATACGCAGTATTTT.